The 27 T cell receptor beta chains presented below share a single source sample, sequenced in a study of T cell responses to AZD1222 COVID-19 vaccine. The data were produced by immunoSEQ multiplex PCR, yet TCRdb's version contains in-frame clones alone and is incomplete. Of under 110,000 clones in the sample, around 91% were seen once. This specimen consisted of peripheral blood, obtained 28 days after the second AZD1222 dose. Receptors were obtained from an adult who received the AZD1222 COVID-19 vaccine.

V is TRBV24-1 and J is TRBJ2-1; 7 nucleotides align to TRBD2. Germline lookup yields CDR1 KGHDR and CDR2 SFDVKD. With 7 bases clipped from V and 4 bases from J, the junction kept 9 bases outside the gene matches. CDR3 length equals 15 residues. Here the CDR3 DNA reads TGTGCCACCAGACCCAGCAGCGGGGAGTACAATGAGCAGTTCTTC. Amino acid sequence: CATRPSSGEYNEQFF.

The chain carries TRBV2 and TRBJ2-7, with TRBD1 matching over 9 bases. The CDR3 has 14 amino acids. Germline trimming cut 5 bases from V and 5 bases from J; bases unmatched to any gene: 7. The V gene's germline CDR1 is SNHLY and CDR2 FYNNEI. The CDR3 loop reads CASSRTGADDEQYF. CDR3 sequence (DNA): TGTGCCAGCAGTCGGACAGGGGCAGACGACGAGCAGTACTTC. The variable domain in full, with the rest retrieved from reference TRBV2 and TRBJ2-7, is EPEVTQTPSHQVTQMGQEVILRCVPISNHLYFYWYRQILGQKVEFLVSFYNNEISEKSEIFDDQFSVERPDGSNFTLKIRSTKLEDSAMYFCASSRTGADDEQYFGPGTRLTVT.

This clone was detected only once. The genes are TRBV7-3 and TRBJ1-1; 8 bases are a match to TRBD1. Germline loops: CDR1 SGHTA, CDR2 FQGTGA. The CDR3 has 14 amino acids. The J segment lost 3 bases and the V segment lost 2 bases, leaving 2 bases of the junction unmatched. The CDR3 loop reads CASSLQTGDTEAFF. The CDR3 nucleotides are TGTGCCAGCAGCTTACAGACAGGGGACACTGAAGCTTTCTTT.

This rearrangement joins TRBV29-1 to TRBJ1-2; TRBD1 agrees at 7 bases. V shed 5 bases, J shed 4 bases, and the junction held 4 bases outside the gene matches. The CDR3 totals 12 residues. Germline CDR1 and CDR2: SQVTM and ANQGSEA. The CDR3 DNA is TGCAGCGTTAAGGGGACAGTCTATGGCTACACCTTC. Translated, it gives CSVKGTVYGYTF.

The sample holds one count of this clone. The J gene is TRBJ2-3, the V gene TRBV6-5, with 9 bases matching TRBD2. Germline assignment: CDR1 MNHEY and CDR2 SVGAGI. The length of the CDR3 is 16 residues. V lost 0 bases and J lost 4; bases outside the gene matches: 5. The CDR3 reads CASSYSKLAGPDTQYF. The DNA of the CDR3 is TGTGCCAGCAGTTACTCGAAACTAGCGGGCCCAGATACGCAGTATTTT.

The genes are TRBV7-2 and TRBJ2-7; the match to TRBD2 covers 11 bases. The V gene's germline CDR1 is SGHTA and CDR2 FQGNSA. The CDR3 has 16 amino acids. Trimming cost V 5 bases and J 2 bases; bases outside gene matches: 8. DNA for the CDR3: TGTGCCAGCAGCACCCTTAGCGGGGGGGCCGCCTACGAGCAGTACTTC. Translating it yields CASSTLSGGAAYEQYF.

The chain links TRBV19 to TRBJ1-5; no clear D. CDR3 length: 12 amino acids. With 9 bases removed from V and 3 bases from J, the gap between germline ends came to 9 bases. Germline V lookup: CDR1 LNHDA, CDR2 SQIVND (reference sequence). CDR3 loop: CASHSPNQPQHF. The CDR3 DNA sequence: TGTGCCAGCCACTCCCCCAATCAGCCCCAGCATTTT.

The chain has TRBV6-5 and TRBJ2-5; D not certain. Trimming left V 4 bases short and J 2 bases short, with 8 bases between. CDR3 length: 13 amino acids. CDR1 MNHEY and CDR2 SVGAGI come from the germline V gene. The DNA for the CDR3 is TGTGCCAGCAGTTCTAGTATACAAGAGACCCAGTACTTC. It is translated as CASSSSIQETQYF.

The CDR3 reads CASSTPGQGEGYTF. CDR3 DNA sequence: TGTGCCAGCAGTACCCCGGGGCAGGGCGAGGGCTACACCTTC. The gene calls are TRBV25-1 and TRBJ1-2; tentatively, D is TRBD1 (5 bases). This CDR3 has 14 amino acids. Germline values: CDR1 MGHDK, CDR2 SYGVNS. V lost 5 bases to trimming and J lost 8 bases, with 18 bases between them.

The chain has TRBV5-1 and TRBJ2-5; 7 bases line up with TRBD2. In germline, CDR1 is SGHRS, CDR2 YFSETQ. The length of the CDR3 is 13 residues. Trimming took 4 bases from V and 5 from J; bases not matched to a gene: 5. CDR3 residues: CASSVLGGETQYF. CDR3 nucleotide sequence: TGCGCCAGCAGCGTGCTCGGGGGGGAGACCCAGTACTTC.

V usage is TRBV2 and J usage is TRBJ1-5, with D hard to call. The germline V and J ends were trimmed by 2 bases and 2 bases, with 10 bases remaining between them. Germline-derived CDR1 and CDR2 are SNHLY and FYNNEI. This CDR3 region has 15 residues. CDR3 in amino acids: CASSERPSGNQPQHF. DNA for the CDR3: TGTGCCAGCAGTGAACGGCCGTCTGGCAATCAGCCCCAGCATTTT. Looking up the rest from reference TRBV2 and TRBJ1-5 gives the full variable domain: EPEVTQTPSHQVTQMGQEVILRCVPISNHLYFYWYRQILGQKVEFLVSFYNNEISEKSEIFDDQFSVERPDGSNFTLKIRSTKLEDSAMYFCASSERPSGNQPQHFGDGTRLSIL.

V is TRBV11-2 and J is TRBJ2-7, with D uncertain. The germline V and J ends were trimmed by 1 base and 4 bases, with 8 bases remaining between them. CDR1 is SGHAT and CDR2 is FQNNGV in the germline V gene. CDR3 size: 13 residues. This CDR3 is CASSLGNNYEQYF. In DNA form, the CDR3 reads TGTGCCAGCAGCTTAGGGAATAATTACGAGCAGTACTTC.

The rearrangement uses TRBV5-1 and TRBJ1-6, with TRBD1 as a possible D gene (6 bases). CDR1 SGHRS and CDR2 YFSETQ come from the germline V gene. There are 14 residues in the CDR3. With 4 bases removed from V and 5 bases from J, the gap between germline ends came to 10 bases. CDR3 protein: CASSAGQNNSPLHF. CDR3 DNA: TGCGCCAGCAGCGCAGGACAGAATAATTCACCCCTCCACTTT.

This sequence joins TRBV7-2 and TRBJ1-1; D not resolved. Per the germline V gene, CDR1 is SGHTA and CDR2 is FQGNSA. Trimming took 6 bases from V and 1 from J, leaving 18 bases between them. The CDR3 is 16 residues long. The DNA for the CDR3 is TGTGCCAGCAGTCCCAACGAAAGGTTCACGAACACTGAAGCTTTCTTT. Encoded protein: CASSPNERFTNTEAFF.

The J gene is TRBJ2-7, the V gene TRBV14; tentatively, D is TRBD1 (5 bases). Trimming left V 3 bases short and J 4 bases short, with 19 bases between. The V gene's germline CDR1 is SGHDN and CDR2 FVKESK. The CDR3 contains 16 residues. The CDR3 protein is CASSQAPGIGRYEQYF. CDR3 nucleotides: TGTGCCAGCAGCCAGGCGCCAGGGATTGGAAGGTACGAGCAGTACTTC.

This sequence joins TRBV7-3 and TRBJ2-5; 11 bases are shared with TRBD2. Per germline, CDR1 SGHTA and CDR2 FQGTGA. The CDR3 consists of 19 residues. V shed 1 base, J shed 1 base, and the junction held 11 bases outside the gene matches. The CDR3 region has the DNA TGTGCCAGCAGCTTAAGGGGTAGCGGGGGGGCACTCCCCCAAGAGACCCAGTACTTC. Translation: CASSLRGSGGALPQETQYF.

This sequence joins TRBV6-5 and TRBJ1-1; D is undetermined. The CDR3 is 15 residues long. In germline, CDR1 is MNHEY, CDR2 SVGAGI. The V and J ends lost 6 bases and 3 bases respectively, with 17 bases between them. CDR3 in amino acids: CASSLDANPYTEAFF. CDR3 DNA: TGTGCCAGCAGCCTGGACGCAAACCCATACACTGAAGCTTTCTTT.

The chain uses TRBV7-2 and TRBJ2-7, with 7 bases aligning to TRBD1. V trimming: 2 bases; J trimming: 0 bases; junction bases outside the gene matches: 4. Per the germline V gene, CDR1 is SGHTA and CDR2 is FQGNSA. This CDR3 spans 15 amino acids. Here the CDR3 reads CASSLIRDSSYEQYF. CDR3 DNA: TGTGCCAGCAGCTTAATACGGGACAGCTCCTACGAGCAGTACTTC.

Note on this clone: The same CDR3 arises from other DNA sequences in this sample as well. The CDR3 loop reads CASSPGQAYGYTF. For the CDR3, the DNA is TGTGCCAGCAGTCCAGGACAGGCGTATGGCTACACCTTC. The chain uses TRBV6-5 and TRBJ1-2, with 7 bases identical to TRBD1. The length of the CDR3 is 13 residues. With 5 bases clipped from V and 5 bases from J, the junction kept 5 bases outside the gene matches. Per germline, CDR1 MNHEY and CDR2 SVGAGI.

The chain recombines TRBV6-6 with TRBJ1-1, with a weak D call TRBD1 (6 bases). V was shortened by 5 bases and J by 1 base, with 14 bases between the two germline ends. The length of the CDR3 is 15 residues. Germline CDR1 reads MNHNY; CDR2 reads SVGAGI (reference sequence). CDR3 in amino acids: CASSSFRGWNTEAFF. The CDR3 nucleotides are TGTGCCAGCAGTAGTTTTAGGGGGTGGAACACTGAAGCTTTCTTT.

In DNA form, the CDR3 reads TGCGCCAGCAGACTAATCCCGGACAGGGCGTACGAGCAGTACTTC. As protein: CASRLIPDRAYEQYF. J is TRBJ2-7 and V is TRBV4-1, with 8 bases lining up with TRBD1. Germline trimming cut 6 bases from V and 4 bases from J; bases unmatched to any gene: 11. The CDR3 runs to 15 residues. Looked up from germline, CDR1 is MGHRA and CDR2 is YSYEKL.

The rearrangement joins TRBV18 to TRBJ1-5; perhaps TRBD1 as D (5 bases). The CDR3 runs 12 residues. CDR1 is KGHSH, CDR2 LQKENI, per germline. The V end lost 6 bases, the J end lost 8 bases, and 11 bases lay between the germline ends. The DNA of the CDR3 is TGTGCCAGCTCGCAGGGTAGGGAGCCCCAGCATTTT. Translating it yields CASSQGREPQHF.

This clone was picked up a small number of times. This rearrangement joins TRBV23-1 to TRBJ1-2, with TRBD1 identical over 7 bases. TRBV23-1 counts as an open reading frame of uncertain function. The CDR3 covers 16 residues. The V gene end was trimmed by 4 bases and the J gene end by 4 bases; junction bases not matched to a gene: 12. CDR3 nucleotides: TGCGCCAGCAGTCTCATCATTCGACAGGGCAGCTATGGCTACACCTTC. Protein: CASSLIIRQGSYGYTF.

V and J are TRBV7-3 and TRBJ2-7; 10 bases align to TRBD1. After removal of 5 bases from V and 6 bases from J, the junction contained 4 bases not matched to a gene. Germline V gene sequence: CDR1 SGHTA, CDR2 FQGTGA. The CDR3 is made up of 13 amino acids. The CDR3 region has the DNA TGTGCCAGCAGCCGGGGACAGGGGACCGAGCAGTACTTC. This encodes CASSRGQGTEQYF. The whole variable domain, filled in from reference TRBV7-3 and TRBJ2-7, reads GAGVSQTPSNKVTEKGKYVELRCDPISGHTALYWYRQSLGQGPEFLIYFQGTGAADDSGLPNDRFFAVRPEGSVSTLKIQRTERGDSAVYLCASSRGQGTEQYFGPGTRLTVT.

V usage is TRBV5-6 and J usage is TRBJ2-2; TRBD2 might be the D (6 bases). Trimming shortened V by 4 bases and J by 1 base, and 11 bases separated the two germline ends. The germline CDR1 and CDR2 sequences are SGHDT and YYEEEE. The CDR3 runs to 15 residues. CDR3 coding DNA: TGTGCCAGCAGCCTGTGGGGGGAGAACACCGGGGAGCTGTTTTTT. Residues: CASSLWGENTGELFF.

The chain employs TRBV2 and TRBJ2-1; TRBD2 is a possible D gene (5 bases). Germline CDR1 SNHLY, CDR2 FYNNEI. The ends were cut back, 5 bases at V and 0 bases at J, with 11 bases in the middle. The CDR3 covers 15 residues. CDR3 in amino acids: CASSPEGSSYNEQFF. The CDR3 DNA is TGTGCCAGCAGTCCTGAGGGTAGCTCCTACAATGAGCAGTTCTTC.

V gene TRBV3-1 (or the pseudogene TRBV3-2) combines with J gene TRBJ1-4; 7 bases fit TRBD1. Germline CDR1 is LGHDT and CDR2 is YNNKEL (reference sequence). The CDR3 has 15 amino acids. V lost 4 bases to trimming and J lost 6 bases; unmatched junction nucleotides: 8. Written as DNA, the CDR3 is TGTGCCAGCAGCCCAGGGGGGAGCCTTTATGAAAAACTGTTTTTT. This encodes CASSPGGSLYEKLFF.